The source of this TCR beta chain is a study of blood T cell repertoires in COVID-19. Background on the study: Sources were T cells, B-cell-depleted T cells, or PBMCs; the material itself was cDNA or gDNA.

Authors' data handling: Estimates of nucleated cell counts were drawn from the amplification of reference gene primers. Method: immunoSEQ multiplex PCR; TCRdb's copy keeps in-frame clones and lacks some. V, J and clone size are those of that table, while D and trimming were read from the DNA. The table includes approximately 340,000 clones, roughly 89% detected once. Germline values: CDR1 SGHTA, CDR2 FQGTGA. CDR3 length: 17 residues. V lost 2 bases, J lost 1 base, and 4 bases stayed unmatched. It was during active infection that Seattle patients were enrolled and then longitudinally followed. The chain recombines TRBV7-3 with TRBJ2-2, with TRBD2 matching 10 bases. The receptor was isolated from a man aged 25 to 40 with COVID-19, enrolled during active disease. The source material was peripheral blood. The CDR3 is CASSLPTSGENTGELFF. The CDR3, as DNA: TGTGCCAGCAGCTTACCCACTAGCGGGGAGAACACCGGGGAGCTGTTTTTT.